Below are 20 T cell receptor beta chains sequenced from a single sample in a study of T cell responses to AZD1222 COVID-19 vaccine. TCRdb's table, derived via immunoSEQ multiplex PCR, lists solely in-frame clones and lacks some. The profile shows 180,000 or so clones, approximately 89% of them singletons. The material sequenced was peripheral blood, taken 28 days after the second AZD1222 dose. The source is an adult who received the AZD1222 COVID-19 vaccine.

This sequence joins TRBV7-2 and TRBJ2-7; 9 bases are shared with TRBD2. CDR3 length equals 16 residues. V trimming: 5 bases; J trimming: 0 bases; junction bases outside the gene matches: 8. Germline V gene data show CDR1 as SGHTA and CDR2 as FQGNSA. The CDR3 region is CASSPGAGGVSYEQYF. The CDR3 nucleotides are TGTGCCAGCAGCCCCGGAGCGGGAGGTGTCTCCTACGAGCAGTACTTC.

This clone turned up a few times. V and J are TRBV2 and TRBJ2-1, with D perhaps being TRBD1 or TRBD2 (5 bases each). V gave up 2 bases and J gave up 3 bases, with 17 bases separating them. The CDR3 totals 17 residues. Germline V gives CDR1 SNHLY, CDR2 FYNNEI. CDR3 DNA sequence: TGTGCCAGCAGTGAATATGCTGGGGCGGGCGGCTACAATGAGCAGTTCTTC. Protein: CASSEYAGAGGYNEQFF.

The CDR3: CASSEGEGYLQPQHF. The CDR3 DNA reads as TGTGCCAGCAGTGAAGGGGAGGGGTATCTTCAGCCCCAGCATTTT. This sequence joins TRBV2 and TRBJ1-5, with a tentative D call TRBD1 (5 bases). V lost 1 base and J lost 6, with 13 bases in between. Germline V lookup: CDR1 SNHLY, CDR2 FYNNEI. The CDR3 spans 15 residues.

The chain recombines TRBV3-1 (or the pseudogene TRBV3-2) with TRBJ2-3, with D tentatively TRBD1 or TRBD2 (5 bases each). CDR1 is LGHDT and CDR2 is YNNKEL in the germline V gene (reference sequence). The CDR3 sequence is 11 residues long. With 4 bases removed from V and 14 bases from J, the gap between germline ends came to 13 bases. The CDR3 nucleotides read TGTGCCAGCAGCCTCCGGGACGCTATGTATTTT. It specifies CASSLRDAMYF.

The CDR3 DNA reads as TGTGCCACCAGTGCCATTATTATAGAGGGGGAGGCTAATGAAAAACTGTTTTTT. Translated, it gives CATSAIIIEGEANEKLFF. The rearrangement links TRBV24-1 to TRBJ1-4; possible D gene TRBD1, 6 bases. The V gene's germline CDR1 is KGHDR and CDR2 SFDVKD. The CDR3 spans 18 residues. Trimming cost V 5 bases and J 3 bases, with 21 bases left between them.

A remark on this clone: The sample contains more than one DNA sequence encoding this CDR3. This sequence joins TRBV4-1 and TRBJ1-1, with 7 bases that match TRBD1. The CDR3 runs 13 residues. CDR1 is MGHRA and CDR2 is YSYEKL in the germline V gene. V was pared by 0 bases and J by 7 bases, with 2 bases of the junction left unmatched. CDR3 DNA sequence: TGCGCCAGCAGCCAAGAGAGGACAGGTGAAGCTTTCTTT. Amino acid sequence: CASSQERTGEAFF.

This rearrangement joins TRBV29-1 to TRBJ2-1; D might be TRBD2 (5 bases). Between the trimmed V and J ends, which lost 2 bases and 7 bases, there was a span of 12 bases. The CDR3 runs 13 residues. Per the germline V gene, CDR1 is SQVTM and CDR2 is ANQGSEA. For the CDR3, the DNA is TGCAGCGTTGAAAAGGGAGAAGGGAATGAGCAGTTCTTC. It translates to CSVEKGEGNEQFF.

CDR3 residues: CASSQPLGRDYGYTF. In DNA, the CDR3 is TGCGCCAGCAGTCAACCATTAGGGAGGGACTATGGCTACACCTTC. This chain uses TRBV23-1 with TRBJ1-2; D is unresolved. TRBV23-1 is filed as an ORF, its function uncertain. This CDR3 has 15 amino acids. Trimming pared 2 bases from V and 3 bases from J, leaving 13 bases between.

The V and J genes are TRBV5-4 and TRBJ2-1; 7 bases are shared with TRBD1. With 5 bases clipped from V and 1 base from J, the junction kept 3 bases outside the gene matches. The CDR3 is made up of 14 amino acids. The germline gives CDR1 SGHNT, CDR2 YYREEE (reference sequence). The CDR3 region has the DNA TGTGCCAGCAGTAAGGGACAGTCCTACAATGAGCAGTTCTTC. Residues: CASSKGQSYNEQFF. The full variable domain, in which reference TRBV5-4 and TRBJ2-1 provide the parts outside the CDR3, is ETGVTQSPTHLIKTRGQQVTLRCSSQSGHNTVSWYQQALGQGPQFIFQYYREEENGRGNFPPRFSGLQFPNYSSELNVNALELDDSALYLCASSKGQSYNEQFFGPGTRLTVL.

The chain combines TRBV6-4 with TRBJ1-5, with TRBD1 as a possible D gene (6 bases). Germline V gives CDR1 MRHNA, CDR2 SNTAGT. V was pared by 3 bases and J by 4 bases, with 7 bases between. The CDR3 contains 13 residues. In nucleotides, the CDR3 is TGTGCCAGCAGTGAGGGGGCGAATCAGCCCCAGCATTTT. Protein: CASSEGANQPQHF.

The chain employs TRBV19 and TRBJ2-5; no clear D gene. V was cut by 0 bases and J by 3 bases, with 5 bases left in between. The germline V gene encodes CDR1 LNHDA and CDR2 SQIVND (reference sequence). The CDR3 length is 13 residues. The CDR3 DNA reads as TGTGCCAGTAGTATAGATAGGAAAGAGACCCAGTACTTC. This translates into CASSIDRKETQYF.

DNA of the CDR3: TGTGCCAGCAGGGAGGGGGCGGGAAACACCATATATTTT. Translation gives CASREGAGNTIYF. V gene TRBV2 combines with J gene TRBJ1-3; TRBD1 agrees at 7 bases. Unmatched junction bases numbered 3, after V lost 6 bases and J lost 4 bases. Per germline, CDR1 SNHLY and CDR2 FYNNEI. The CDR3 length is 13 residues.

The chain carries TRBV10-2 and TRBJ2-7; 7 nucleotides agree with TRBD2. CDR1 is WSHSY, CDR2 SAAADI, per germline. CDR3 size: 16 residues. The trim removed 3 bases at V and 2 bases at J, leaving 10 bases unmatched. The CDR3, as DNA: TGCGCCAGCAGTGACGGTCCCGCTAGCGGAACCTACGAGCAGTACTTC. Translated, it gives CASSDGPASGTYEQYF.

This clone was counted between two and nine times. CDR3: CASSPVGGKETQYF. Here the CDR3 DNA reads TGTGCCAGCAGCCCAGTCGGGGGAAAAGAGACCCAGTACTTC. The rearrangement links TRBV7-9 to TRBJ2-5; tentative D call: TRBD2 (6 bases). The V gene's germline CDR1 is SEHNR and CDR2 FQNEAQ (reference sequence). Between the trimmed V and J ends, which lost 5 bases and 3 bases, there was a span of 13 bases. The CDR3 sequence is 14 residues long. Full variable domain (outside the CDR3, taken from reference TRBV7-9 and TRBJ2-5): DTGVSQNPRHKITKRGQNVTFRCDPISEHNRLYWYRQTLGQGPEFLTYFQNEAQLEKSRLLSDRFSAERPKGSFSTLEIQRTEQGDSAMYLCASSPVGGKETQYFGPGTRLLVL.

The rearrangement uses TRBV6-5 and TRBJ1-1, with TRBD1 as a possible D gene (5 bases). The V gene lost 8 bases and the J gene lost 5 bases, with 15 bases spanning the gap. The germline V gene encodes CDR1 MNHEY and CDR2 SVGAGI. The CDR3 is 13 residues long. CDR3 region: CASWGRMGTEAFF. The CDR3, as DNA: TGTGCCAGCTGGGGCCGCATGGGGACTGAAGCTTTCTTT.

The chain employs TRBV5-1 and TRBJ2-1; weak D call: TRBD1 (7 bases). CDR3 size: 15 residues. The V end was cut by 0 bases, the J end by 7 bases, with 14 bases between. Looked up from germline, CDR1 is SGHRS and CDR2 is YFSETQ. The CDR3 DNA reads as TGCGCCAGCAGCTTGGGGCCAGGGGGGAGGAATGAGCAGTTCTTC. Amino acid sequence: CASSLGPGGRNEQFF.

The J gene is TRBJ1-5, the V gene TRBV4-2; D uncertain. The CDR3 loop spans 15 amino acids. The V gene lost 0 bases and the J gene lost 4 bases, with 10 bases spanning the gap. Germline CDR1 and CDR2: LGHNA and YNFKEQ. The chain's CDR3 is CASSQDFGGNQPQHF. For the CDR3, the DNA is TGTGCCAGCAGCCAAGATTTCGGAGGTAATCAGCCCCAGCATTTT.

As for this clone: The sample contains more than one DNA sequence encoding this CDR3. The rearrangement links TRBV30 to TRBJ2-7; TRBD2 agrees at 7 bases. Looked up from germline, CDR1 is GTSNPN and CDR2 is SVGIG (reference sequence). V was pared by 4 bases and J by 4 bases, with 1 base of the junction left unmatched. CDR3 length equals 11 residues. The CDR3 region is CAWTGGYEQYF. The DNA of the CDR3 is TGTGCCTGGACGGGAGGATACGAGCAGTACTTC.

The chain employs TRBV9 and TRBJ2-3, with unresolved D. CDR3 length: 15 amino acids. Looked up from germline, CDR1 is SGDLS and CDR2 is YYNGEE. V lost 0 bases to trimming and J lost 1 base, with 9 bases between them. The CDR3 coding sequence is TGTGCCAGCAGCGTAGAAGGGTGGGGCACAGATACGCAGTATTTT. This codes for CASSVEGWGTDTQYF.

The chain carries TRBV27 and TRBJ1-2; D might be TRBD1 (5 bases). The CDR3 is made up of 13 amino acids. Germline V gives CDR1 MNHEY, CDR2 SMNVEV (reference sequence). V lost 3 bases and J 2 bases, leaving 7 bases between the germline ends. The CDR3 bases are TGTGCCAGCAGTTTTGGGGGGAACTATGGCTACACCTTC. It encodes CASSFGGNYGYTF.